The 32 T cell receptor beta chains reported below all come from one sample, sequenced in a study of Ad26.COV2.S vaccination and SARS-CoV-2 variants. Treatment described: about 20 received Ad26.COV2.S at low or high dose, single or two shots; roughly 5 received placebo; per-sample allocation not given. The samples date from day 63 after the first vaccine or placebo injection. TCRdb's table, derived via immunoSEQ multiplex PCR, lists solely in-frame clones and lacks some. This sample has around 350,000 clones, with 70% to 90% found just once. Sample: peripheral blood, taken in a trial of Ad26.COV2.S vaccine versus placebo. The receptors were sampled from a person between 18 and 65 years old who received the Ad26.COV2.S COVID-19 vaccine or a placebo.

CDR3 bases: TGCGCCAGCAGTCAGGCTAGCGTGAGCACAGATACGCAGTATTTT. It translates to CASSQASVSTDTQYF. This chain connects TRBV4-3 to TRBJ2-3, with D possibly TRBD2 on 6 matching bases. The CDR3 covers 15 residues. Germline V lookup: CDR1 LGHNA, CDR2 YSLEER. V lost 6 bases, J lost 0 bases, and 13 bases lay in between.

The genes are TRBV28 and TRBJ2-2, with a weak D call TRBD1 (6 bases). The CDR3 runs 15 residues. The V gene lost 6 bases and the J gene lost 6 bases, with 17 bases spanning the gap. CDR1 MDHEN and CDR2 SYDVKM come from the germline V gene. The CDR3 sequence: CASRASDRGSGELFF. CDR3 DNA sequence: TGTGCCAGCAGAGCTTCGGATAGGGGGTCCGGGGAGCTGTTTTTT.

The DNA of the CDR3 is TGTGCCTGGACCCCGACAGGGAGGGATGAAAAACTGTTTTTT. It is translated as CAWTPTGRDEKLFF. This sequence joins TRBV30 and TRBJ1-4, with 7 bases fitting TRBD1. There are 14 residues in the CDR3. The germline CDR1 and CDR2 sequences are GTSNPN and SVGIG (reference sequence). V dropped 4 bases and J dropped 6; count of bases not matched to a gene: 8. The whole variable domain, filled in from reference TRBV30 and TRBJ1-4, reads SQTIHQWPATLVQPVGSPLSLECTVEGTSNPNLYWYRQAAGRGLQLLFYSVGIGQISSEVPQNLSASRPQDRQFILSSKKLLLSDSGFYLCAWTPTGRDEKLFFGSGTQLSVL.

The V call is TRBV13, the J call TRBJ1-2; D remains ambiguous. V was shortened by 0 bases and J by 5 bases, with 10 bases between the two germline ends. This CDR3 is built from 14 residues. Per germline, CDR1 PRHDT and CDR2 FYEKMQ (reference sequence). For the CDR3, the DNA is TGTGCCAGCAGCTTAGGAATATCAGGATATGGCTACACCTTC. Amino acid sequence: CASSLGISGYGYTF.

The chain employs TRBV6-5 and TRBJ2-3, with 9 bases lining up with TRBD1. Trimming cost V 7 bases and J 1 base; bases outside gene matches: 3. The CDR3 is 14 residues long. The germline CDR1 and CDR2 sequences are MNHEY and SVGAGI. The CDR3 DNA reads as TGTGCCAGCATTTGGACAGGGGGCACAGATACGCAGTATTTT. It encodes CASIWTGGTDTQYF.

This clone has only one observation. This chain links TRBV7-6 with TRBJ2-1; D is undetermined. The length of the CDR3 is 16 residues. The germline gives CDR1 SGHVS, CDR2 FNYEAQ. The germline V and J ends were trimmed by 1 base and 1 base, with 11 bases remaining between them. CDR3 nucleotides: TGTGCCAGCAGCTTAGTATCGGGTAGGTCCTACAATGAGCAGTTCTTC. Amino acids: CASSLVSGRSYNEQFF. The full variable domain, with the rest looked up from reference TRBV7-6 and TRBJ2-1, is GAGVSQSPRYKVTKRGQDVALRCDPISGHVSLYWYRQALGQGPEFLTYFNYEAQQDKSGLPNDRFSAERPEGSISTLTIQRTEQRDSAMYRCASSLVSGRSYNEQFFGPGTRLTVL.

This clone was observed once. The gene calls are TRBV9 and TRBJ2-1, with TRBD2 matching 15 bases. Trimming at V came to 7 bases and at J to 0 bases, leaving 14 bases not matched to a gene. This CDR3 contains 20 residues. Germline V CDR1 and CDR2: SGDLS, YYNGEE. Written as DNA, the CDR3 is TGTGCCAGCGCGTCGCCTTACGGGACTAGCGGGAGGCGCTCCTACAATGAGCAGTTCTTC. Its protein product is CASASPYGTSGRRSYNEQFF.

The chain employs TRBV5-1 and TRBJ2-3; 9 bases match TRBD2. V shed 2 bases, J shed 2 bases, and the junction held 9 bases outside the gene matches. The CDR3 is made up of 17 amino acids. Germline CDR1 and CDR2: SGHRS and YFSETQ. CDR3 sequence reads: CASSLSTLAGITDTQYF. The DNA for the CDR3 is TGCGCCAGCAGCTTAAGCACTCTAGCGGGGATCACAGATACGCAGTATTTT.

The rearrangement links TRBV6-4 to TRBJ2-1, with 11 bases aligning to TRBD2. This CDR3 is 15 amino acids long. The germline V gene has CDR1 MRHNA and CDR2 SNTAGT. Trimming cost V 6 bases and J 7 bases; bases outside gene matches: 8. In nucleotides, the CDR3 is TGTGCCAGCAGCGATTCTAGCGGGGGGTCGAATGAGCAGTTCTTC. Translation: CASSDSSGGSNEQFF.

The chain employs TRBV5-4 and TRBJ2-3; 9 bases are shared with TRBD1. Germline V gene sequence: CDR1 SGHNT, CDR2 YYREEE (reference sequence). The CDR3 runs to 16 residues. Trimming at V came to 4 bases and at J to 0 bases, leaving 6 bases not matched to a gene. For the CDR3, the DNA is TGTGCCAGCAGCATCGGGACAGGGATAAGCACAGATACGCAGTATTTT. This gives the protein CASSIGTGISTDTQYF. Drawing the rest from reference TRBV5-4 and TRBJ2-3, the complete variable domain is ETGVTQSPTHLIKTRGQQVTLRCSSQSGHNTVSWYQQALGQGPQFIFQYYREEENGRGNFPPRFSGLQFPNYSSELNVNALELDDSALYLCASSIGTGISTDTQYFGPGTRLTVL.

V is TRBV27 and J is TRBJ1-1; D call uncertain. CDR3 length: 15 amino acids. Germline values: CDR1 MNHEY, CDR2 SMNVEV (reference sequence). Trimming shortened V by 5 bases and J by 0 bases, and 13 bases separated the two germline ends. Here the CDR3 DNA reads TGTGCCAGCAGTCCTCGCCGGCTCTTGAACACTGAAGCTTTCTTT. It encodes CASSPRRLLNTEAFF.

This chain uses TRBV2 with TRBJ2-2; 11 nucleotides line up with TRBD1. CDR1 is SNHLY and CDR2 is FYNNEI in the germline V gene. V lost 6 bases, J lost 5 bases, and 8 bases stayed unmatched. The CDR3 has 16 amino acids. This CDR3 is CASREMGQGGTGELFF. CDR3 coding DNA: TGTGCCAGCAGGGAGATGGGACAGGGGGGGACCGGGGAGCTGTTTTTT. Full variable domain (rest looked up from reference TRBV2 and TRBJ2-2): EPEVTQTPSHQVTQMGQEVILRCVPISNHLYFYWYRQILGQKVEFLVSFYNNEISEKSEIFDDQFSVERPDGSNFTLKIRSTKLEDSAMYFCASREMGQGGTGELFFGEGSRLTVL.

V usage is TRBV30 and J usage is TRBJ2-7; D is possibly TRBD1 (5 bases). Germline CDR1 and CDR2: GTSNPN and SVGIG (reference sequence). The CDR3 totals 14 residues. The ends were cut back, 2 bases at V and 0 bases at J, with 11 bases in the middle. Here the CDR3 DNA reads TGTGCCTGGAGTTTTGGTGACAGCTCCTACGAGCAGTACTTC. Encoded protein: CAWSFGDSSYEQYF.

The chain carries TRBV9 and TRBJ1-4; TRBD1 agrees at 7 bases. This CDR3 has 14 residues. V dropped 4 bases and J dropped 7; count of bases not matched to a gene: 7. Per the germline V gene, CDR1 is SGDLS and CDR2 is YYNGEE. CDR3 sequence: CASSQTGAGEKLFF. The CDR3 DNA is TGTGCCAGCAGCCAAACAGGGGCGGGTGAAAAACTGTTTTTT.

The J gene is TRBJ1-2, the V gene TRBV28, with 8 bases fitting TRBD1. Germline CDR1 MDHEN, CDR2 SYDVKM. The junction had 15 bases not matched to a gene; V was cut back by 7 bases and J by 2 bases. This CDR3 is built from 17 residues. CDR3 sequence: CASMGGTGDLTNYGYTF. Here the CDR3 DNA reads TGTGCCAGCATGGGGGGGACAGGAGATCTAACAAACTATGGCTACACCTTC.

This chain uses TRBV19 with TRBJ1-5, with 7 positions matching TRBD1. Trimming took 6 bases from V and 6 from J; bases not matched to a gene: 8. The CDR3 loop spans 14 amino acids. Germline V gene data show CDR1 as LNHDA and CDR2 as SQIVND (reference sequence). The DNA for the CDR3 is TGTGCCAGTAGCCCACAGGGGACGGGTCAGCCCCAGCATTTT. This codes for CASSPQGTGQPQHF.

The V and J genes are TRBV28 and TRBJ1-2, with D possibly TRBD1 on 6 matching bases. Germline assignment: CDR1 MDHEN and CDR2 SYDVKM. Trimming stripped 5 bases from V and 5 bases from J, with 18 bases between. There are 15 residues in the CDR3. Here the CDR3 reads CASSPGQRTSYGYTF. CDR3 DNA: TGTGCCAGCAGTCCAGGACAGCGAACCTCTTATGGCTACACCTTC.

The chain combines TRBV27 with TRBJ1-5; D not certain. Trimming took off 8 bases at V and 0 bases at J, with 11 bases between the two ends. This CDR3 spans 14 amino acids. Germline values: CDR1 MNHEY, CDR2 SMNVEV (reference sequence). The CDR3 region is CASGDPYSNQPQHF. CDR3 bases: TGTGCCAGCGGAGATCCTTATAGCAATCAGCCCCAGCATTTT.

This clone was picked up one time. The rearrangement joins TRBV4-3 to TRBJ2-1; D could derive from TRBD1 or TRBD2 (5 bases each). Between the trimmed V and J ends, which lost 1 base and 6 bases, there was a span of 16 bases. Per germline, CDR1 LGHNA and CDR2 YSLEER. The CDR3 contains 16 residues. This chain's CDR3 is CASSQGGWERTNEQFF. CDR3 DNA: TGCGCCAGCAGCCAAGGGGGGTGGGAGAGGACCAATGAGCAGTTCTTC.

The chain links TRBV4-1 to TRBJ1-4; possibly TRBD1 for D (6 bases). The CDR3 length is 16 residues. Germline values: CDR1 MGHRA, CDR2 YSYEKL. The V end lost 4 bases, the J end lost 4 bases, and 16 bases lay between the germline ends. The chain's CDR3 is CASSRGRGSFNEKLFF. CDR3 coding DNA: TGCGCCAGCAGCCGTGGGAGGGGGAGTTTTAATGAAAAACTGTTTTTT.

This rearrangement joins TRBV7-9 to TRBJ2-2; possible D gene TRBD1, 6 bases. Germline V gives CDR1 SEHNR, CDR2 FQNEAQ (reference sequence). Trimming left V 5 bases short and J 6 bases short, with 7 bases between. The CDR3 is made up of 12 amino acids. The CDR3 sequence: CASSPGAGELFF. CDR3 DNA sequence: TGTGCCAGCAGCCCAGGGGCCGGGGAGCTGTTTTTT.

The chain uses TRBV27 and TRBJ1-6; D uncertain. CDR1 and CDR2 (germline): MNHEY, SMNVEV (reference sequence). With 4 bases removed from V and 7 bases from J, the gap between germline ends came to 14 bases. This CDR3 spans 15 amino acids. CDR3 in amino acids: CASSWGAVGNSPLHF. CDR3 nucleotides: TGTGCCAGCAGTTGGGGTGCCGTGGGGAATTCACCCCTCCACTTT.

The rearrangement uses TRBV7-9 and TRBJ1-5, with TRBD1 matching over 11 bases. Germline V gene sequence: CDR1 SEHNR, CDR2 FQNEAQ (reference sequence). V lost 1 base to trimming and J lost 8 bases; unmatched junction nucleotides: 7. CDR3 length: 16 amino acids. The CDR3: CASSLGTGGTYEPQHF. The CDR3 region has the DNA TGTGCCAGCAGCTTAGGGACAGGGGGCACGTATGAGCCCCAGCATTTT. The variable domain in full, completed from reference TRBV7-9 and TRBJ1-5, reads DTGVSQNPRHKITKRGQNVTFRCDPISEHNRLYWYRQTLGQGPEFLTYFQNEAQLEKSRLLSDRFSAERPKGSFSTLEIQRTEQGDSAMYLCASSLGTGGTYEPQHFGDGTRLSIL.

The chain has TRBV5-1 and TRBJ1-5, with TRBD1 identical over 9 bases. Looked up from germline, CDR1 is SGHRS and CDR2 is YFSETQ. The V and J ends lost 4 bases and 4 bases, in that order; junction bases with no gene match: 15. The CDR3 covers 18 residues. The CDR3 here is CASSLQPSTGGGNQPQHF. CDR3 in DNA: TGCGCCAGCAGCCTACAACCCTCGACAGGGGGAGGTAATCAGCCCCAGCATTTT.

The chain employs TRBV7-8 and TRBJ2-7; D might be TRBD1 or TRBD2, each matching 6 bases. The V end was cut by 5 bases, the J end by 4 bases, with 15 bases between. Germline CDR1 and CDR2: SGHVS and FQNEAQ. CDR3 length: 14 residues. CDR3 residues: CASSPSDSGYEQYF. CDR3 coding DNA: TGTGCCAGCAGCCCCTCGGACAGCGGGTACGAGCAGTACTTC. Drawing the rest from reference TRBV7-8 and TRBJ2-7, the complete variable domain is GAGVSQSPRYKVAKRGQDVALRCDPISGHVSLFWYQQALGQGPEFLTYFQNEAQLDKSGLPSDRFFAERPEGSVSTLKIQRTQQEDSAVYLCASSPSDSGYEQYFGPGTRLTVT.

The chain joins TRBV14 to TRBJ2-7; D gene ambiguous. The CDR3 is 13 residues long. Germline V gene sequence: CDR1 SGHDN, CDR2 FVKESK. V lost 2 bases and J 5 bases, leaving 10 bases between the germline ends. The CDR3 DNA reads TGTGCCAGCAGCCAACGCAGTCTTCACGAGCAGTACTTC. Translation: CASSQRSLHEQYF. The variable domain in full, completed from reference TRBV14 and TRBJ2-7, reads EAGVTQFPSHSVIEKGQTVTLRCDPISGHDNLYWYRRVMGKEIKFLLHFVKESKQDESGMPNNRFLAERTGGTYSTLKVQPAELEDSGVYFCASSQRSLHEQYFGPGTRLTVT.

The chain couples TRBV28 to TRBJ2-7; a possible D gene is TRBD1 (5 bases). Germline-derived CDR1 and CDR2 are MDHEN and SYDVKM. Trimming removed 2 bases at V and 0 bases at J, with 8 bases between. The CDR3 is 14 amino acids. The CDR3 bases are TGTGCCAGCAGTTTACCGACAGCCTCCTACGAGCAGTACTTC. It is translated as CASSLPTASYEQYF. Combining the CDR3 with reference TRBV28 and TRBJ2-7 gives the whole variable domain DVKVTQSSRYLVKRTGEKVFLECVQDMDHENMFWYRQDPGLGLRLIYFSYDVKMKEKGDIPEGYSVSREKKERFSLILESASTNQTSMYLCASSLPTASYEQYFGPGTRLTVT.

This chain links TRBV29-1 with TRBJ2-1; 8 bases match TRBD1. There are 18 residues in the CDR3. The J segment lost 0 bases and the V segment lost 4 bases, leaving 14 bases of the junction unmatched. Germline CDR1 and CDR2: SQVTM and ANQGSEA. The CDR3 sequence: CSVVTGDIRTSSYNEQFF. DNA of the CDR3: TGCAGCGTTGTGACAGGGGACATTCGTACAAGCTCCTACAATGAGCAGTTCTTC.

The CDR3 nucleotides read TGTGCCAGCAGCCCCGGGACAAAGACTTACAATGAGCAGTTCTTC. Encoded protein: CASSPGTKTYNEQFF. This chain links TRBV6-2 or TRBV6-3 with TRBJ2-1; TRBD1 might be the D (6 bases). V lost 6 bases and J 4 bases, leaving 16 bases between the germline ends. Germline-derived CDR1 and CDR2 are MNHEY and SVGEGT. This CDR3 has 15 amino acids.

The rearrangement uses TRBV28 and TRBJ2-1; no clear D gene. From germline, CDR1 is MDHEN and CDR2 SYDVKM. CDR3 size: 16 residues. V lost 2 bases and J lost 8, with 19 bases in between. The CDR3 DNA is TGTGCCAGCAGTTTAGTGGGTACAGCTACCCTTCATGAGCAGTTCTTC. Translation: CASSLVGTATLHEQFF.

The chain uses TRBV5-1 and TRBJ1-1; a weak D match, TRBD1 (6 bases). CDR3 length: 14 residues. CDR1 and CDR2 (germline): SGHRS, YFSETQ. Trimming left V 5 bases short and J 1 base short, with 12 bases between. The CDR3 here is CASRTGTPNTEAFF. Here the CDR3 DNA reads TGCGCCAGCAGGACCGGGACACCGAACACTGAAGCTTTCTTT.

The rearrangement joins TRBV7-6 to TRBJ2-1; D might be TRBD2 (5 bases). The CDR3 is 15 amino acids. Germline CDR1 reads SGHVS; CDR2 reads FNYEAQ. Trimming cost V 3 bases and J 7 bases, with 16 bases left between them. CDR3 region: CASSLRVGRGNEQFF. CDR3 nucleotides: TGTGCCAGCAGCTTGCGAGTAGGTCGAGGGAATGAGCAGTTCTTC.